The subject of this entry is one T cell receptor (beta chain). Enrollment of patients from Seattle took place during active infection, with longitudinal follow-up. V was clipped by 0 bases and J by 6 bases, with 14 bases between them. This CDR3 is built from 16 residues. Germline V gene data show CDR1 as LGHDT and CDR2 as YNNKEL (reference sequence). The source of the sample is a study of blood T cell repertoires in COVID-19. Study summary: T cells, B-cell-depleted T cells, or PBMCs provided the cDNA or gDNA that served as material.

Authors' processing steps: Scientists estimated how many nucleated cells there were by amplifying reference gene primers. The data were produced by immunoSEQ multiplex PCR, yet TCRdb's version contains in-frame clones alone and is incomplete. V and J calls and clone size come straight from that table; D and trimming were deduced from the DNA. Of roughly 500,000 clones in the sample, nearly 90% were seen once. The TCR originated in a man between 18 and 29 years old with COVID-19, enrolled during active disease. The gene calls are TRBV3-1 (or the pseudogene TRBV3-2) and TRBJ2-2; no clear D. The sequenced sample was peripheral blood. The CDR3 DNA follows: TGTGCCAGCAGCCAAGATACCGGGTCGAAGTCCGGGGAGCTGTTTTTT. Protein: CASSQDTGSKSGELFF.